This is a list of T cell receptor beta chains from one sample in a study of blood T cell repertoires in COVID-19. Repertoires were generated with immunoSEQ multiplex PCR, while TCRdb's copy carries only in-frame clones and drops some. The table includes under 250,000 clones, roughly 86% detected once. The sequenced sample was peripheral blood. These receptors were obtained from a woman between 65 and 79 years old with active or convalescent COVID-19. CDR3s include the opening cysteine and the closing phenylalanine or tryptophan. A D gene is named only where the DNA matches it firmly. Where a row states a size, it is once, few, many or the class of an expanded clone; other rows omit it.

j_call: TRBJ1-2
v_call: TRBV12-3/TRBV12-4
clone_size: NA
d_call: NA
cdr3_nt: TGTGCCAGCAGTACGGGTAGGGGCTACACCTTC
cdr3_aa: CASSTGRGYTF

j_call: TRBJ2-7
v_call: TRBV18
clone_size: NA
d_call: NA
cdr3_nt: TGTGCCAGCTCATCTAATCGGGACAACGAGCAGTACTTC
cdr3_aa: CASSSNRDNEQYF

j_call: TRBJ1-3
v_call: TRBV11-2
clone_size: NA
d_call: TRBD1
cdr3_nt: TGTGCCAGCAGCCAGCCTGCAGGGGGCGCTGGAAACACCATATATTTT
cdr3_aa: CASSQPAGGAGNTIYF

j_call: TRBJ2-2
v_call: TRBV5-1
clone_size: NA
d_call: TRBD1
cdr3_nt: TGCGCCACCACCCCCGGACAGGGGACGAACACCGGGGAGCTGTTTTTT
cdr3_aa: CATTPGQGTNTGELFF

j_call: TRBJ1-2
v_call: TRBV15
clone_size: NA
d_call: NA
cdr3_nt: TGTGCCACCAGCCGCGGGGGCGCGGACTATGGCTACACCTTC
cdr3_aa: CATSRGGADYGYTF

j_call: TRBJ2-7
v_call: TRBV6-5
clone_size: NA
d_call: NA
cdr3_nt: TGTGCCAGCAACAGTCGGGACACCTACGAGCAGTACTTC
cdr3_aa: CASNSRDTYEQYF

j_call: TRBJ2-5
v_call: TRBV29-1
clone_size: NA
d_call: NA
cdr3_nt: TGCAGCGTTGGAGTGTACCAAGAGACCCAGTACTTC
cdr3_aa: CSVGVYQETQYF

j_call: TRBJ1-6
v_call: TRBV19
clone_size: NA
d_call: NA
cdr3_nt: TGTGCCAGTAGTCCCAGGGACCGGGACACTAATTCACCCCTCCACTTT
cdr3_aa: CASSPRDRDTNSPLHF

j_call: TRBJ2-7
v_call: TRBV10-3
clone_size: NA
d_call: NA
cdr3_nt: TGTGCCACATCCGCCCAGGGCCGTCTCTACGAGCAGTACTTC
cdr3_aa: CATSAQGRLYEQYF

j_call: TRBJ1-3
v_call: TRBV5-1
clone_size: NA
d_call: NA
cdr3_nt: TGCGCCAGCAGCAGGGACATTTCCTCTGGAAACACCATATATTTT
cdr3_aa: CASSRDISSGNTIYF

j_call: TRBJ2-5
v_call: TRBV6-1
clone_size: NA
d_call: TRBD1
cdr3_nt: TGTGCCAGCAGTGAAGCTAAAGGGGGCCCGGAGACCCAGTACTTC
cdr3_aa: CASSEAKGGPETQYF

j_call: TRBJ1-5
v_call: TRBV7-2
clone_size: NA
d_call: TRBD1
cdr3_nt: TGTGCCAGCAATACAGGGGTAGGGCAGCCCCAGCATTTT
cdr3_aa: CASNTGVGQPQHF

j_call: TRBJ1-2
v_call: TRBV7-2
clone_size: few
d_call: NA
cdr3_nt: TGTGCCAGCAGCTTAGTGGAGGGGCGAGGCTATGGCTACACCTTC
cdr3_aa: CASSLVEGRGYGYTF

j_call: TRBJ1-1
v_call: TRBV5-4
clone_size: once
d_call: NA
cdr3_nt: TGTGCCAGCAGGGCAGGGCGTTGGATGAACACTGAAGCTTTCTTT
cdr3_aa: CASRAGRWMNTEAFF

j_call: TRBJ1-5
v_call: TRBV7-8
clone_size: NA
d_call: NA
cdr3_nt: TGTGCCAGCAGCTCCACAGGGACCATGAGCAATCAGCCCCAGCATTTT
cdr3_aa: CASSSTGTMSNQPQHF

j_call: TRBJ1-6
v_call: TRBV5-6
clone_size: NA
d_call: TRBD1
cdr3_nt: TGTGCCAGCAGCTTGGCCGGGACAGGGAATTCACCCCTCCACTTT
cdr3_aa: CASSLAGTGNSPLHF

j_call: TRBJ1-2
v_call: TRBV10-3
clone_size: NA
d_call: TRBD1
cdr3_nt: TGTGCCATCAGTGAGGGGACAGGGGGCGCGAAGTATGGCTACACCTTC
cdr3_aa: CAISEGTGGAKYGYTF

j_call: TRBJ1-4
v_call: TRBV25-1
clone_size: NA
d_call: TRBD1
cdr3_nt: TGTGCCAGCAGTGACAGAGCAGGGGGCGATTTATGGGAAAAACTGTTTTTT
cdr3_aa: CASSDRAGGDLWEKLFF

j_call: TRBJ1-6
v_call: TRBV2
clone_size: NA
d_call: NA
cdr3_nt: TGTGCCAGCAGACCTTTACAGGGCTCAAATTCACCCCTCCACTTT
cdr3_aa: CASRPLQGSNSPLHF

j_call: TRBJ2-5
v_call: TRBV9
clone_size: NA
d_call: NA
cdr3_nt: TGTGCCAGCAGCGTAGGGGCGGACAGACGCCAAGAGACCCAGTACTTC
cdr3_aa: CASSVGADRRQETQYF